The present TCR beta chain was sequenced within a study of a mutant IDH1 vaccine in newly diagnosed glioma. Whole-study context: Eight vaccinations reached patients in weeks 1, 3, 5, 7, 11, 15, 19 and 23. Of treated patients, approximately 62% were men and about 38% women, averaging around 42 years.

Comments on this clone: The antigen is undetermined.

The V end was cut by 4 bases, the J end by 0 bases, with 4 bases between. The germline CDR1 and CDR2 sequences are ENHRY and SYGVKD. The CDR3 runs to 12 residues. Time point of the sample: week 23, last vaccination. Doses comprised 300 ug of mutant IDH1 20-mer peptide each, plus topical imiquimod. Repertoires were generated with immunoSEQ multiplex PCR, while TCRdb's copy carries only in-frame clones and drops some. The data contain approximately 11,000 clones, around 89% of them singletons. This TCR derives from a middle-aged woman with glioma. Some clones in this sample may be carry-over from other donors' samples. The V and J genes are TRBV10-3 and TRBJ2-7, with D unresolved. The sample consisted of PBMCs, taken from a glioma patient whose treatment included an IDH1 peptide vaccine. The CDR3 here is CAISGSSYEQYF. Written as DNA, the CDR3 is TGTGCCATCAGTGGTAGCTCCTACGAGCAGTACTTC.